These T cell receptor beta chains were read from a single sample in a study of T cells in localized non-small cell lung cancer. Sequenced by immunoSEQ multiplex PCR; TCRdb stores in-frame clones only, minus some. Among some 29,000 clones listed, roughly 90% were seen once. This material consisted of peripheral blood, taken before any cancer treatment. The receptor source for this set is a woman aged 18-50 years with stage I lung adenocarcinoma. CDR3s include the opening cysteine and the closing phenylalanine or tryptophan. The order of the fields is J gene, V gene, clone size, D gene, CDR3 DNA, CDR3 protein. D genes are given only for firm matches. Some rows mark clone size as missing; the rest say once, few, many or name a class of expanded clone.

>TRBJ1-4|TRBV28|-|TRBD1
TGTGCCAGCAGTCCCGGGACAGGGATTGCGAAACTGTTTTTT
CASSPGTGIAKLFF
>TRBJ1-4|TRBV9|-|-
TGTGCCAGCAGCGTAGCGGGGGTAACTAATGAAAAACTGTTTTTT
CASSVAGVTNEKLFF
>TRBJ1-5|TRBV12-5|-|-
TGTGCTAGTGGACCGACAGGAGGCAGCAATCAGCCCCAGCATTTT
CASGPTGGSNQPQHF
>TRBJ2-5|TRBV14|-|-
TGTGCCAGCAGCCAAGGATTATGGGCCCAGTACTTC
CASSQGLWAQYF
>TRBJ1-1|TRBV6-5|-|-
TGTGCCAGCAGTTACTCCTGGGGGGTGAACACTGAAGCTTTCTTT
CASSYSWGVNTEAFF
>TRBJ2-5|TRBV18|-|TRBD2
TGTGCCAGCTCACCTCCCCGGGGGGGCGAGGAGACCCAGTACTTC
CASSPPRGGEETQYF
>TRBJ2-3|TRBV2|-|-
TGTGCCAGCACCCTATCCCGGGAGCCAGATACGCAGTATTTT
CASTLSREPDTQYF
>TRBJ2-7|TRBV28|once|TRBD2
TGTGCCAGCAGCCTTATCCGACTAGCGGGTCGGGGTGAGCAGTACTTC
CASSLIRLAGRGEQYF
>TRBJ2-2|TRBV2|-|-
TGTGCCACAACCGAGAACACCGGGGAGCTGTTTTTT
CATTENTGELFF
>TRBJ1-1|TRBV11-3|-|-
TGTGCCAGCAGCTTAGTGAGGGGAGGCACTGAAGCTTTCTTT
CASSLVRGGTEAFF
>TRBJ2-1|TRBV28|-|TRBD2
TGTGCCAGCAGTCCCTGGACTAGCGGGAGTTGGGACGAGCAGTTCTTC
CASSPWTSGSWDEQFF
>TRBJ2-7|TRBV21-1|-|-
TGTGCCAGCAGCAAAGATCCTAGCGTCGAGCAGTACTTC
CASSKDPSVEQYF
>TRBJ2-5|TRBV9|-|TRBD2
TGTGCCAGCAGCCCAGGACTAGCAAGTGAGACCCAGTACTTC
CASSPGLASETQYF
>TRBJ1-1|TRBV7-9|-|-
TGTGCCAGCAGCTTATCCGCGACAGTGAACACTGAAGCTTTCTTT
CASSLSATVNTEAFF
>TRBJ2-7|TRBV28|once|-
TGTGCCAGCAGTCCCTCCGGAGGGCAGGGGTCCTACGAGCAGTACTTC
CASSPSGGQGSYEQYF
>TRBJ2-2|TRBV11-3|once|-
TGTGCCAGCAGCTTACCCACCGCGGACACCGGGGAGCTGTTTTTT
CASSLPTADTGELFF
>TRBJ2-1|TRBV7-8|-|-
TGTGCCAGCAGCTTAGCGGGGCGGGGTTACAATGAGCAGTTCTTC
CASSLAGRGYNEQFF
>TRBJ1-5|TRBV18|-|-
TGTGCCAGCTCACCAGCCAGGGAGGATCAGCCCCAGCATTTT
CASSPAREDQPQHF
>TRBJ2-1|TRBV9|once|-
TGTGCCAGCAGCGTAGGTAACACACACAATGAGCAGTTCTTC
CASSVGNTHNEQFF
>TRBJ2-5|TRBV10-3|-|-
TGTGCCATCAGTGAGATGAGGACTCAAGGACACCTCCAAGAGACCCAGTACTTC
CAISEMRTQGHLQETQYF
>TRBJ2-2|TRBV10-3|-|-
TGTGCCATCAGTGAGTCGACTCTAGGGGACGGGGAGCTGTTTTTT
CAISESTLGDGELFF
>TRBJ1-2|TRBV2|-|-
TGTGCCAGCAGTGCTCAGGATATGTGGGGCTACACCTTC
CASSAQDMWGYTF
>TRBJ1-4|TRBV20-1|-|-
TGCAGTGCGGGGTTTAGGGAAAAACTGTTTTTT
CSAGFREKLFF
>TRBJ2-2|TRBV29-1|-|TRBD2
TGCAGCGTTGAGGGAGGGCTCCCCGGGGAGCTGTTTTTT
CSVEGGLPGELFF
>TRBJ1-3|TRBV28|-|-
TGTGCCAGCCATCCCGGGGGGGGTTACGGAAACACCATATATTTT
CASHPGGGYGNTIYF
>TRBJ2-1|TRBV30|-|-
TGTGCCTGGAGTGTACTAGGAGGGCCTCGAAATGAGCAGTTCTTC
CAWSVLGGPRNEQFF
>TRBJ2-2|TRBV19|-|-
TGTGCCACACAGGGCTCTGGGGCGGGGGAGCTGTTTTTT
CATQGSGAGELFF